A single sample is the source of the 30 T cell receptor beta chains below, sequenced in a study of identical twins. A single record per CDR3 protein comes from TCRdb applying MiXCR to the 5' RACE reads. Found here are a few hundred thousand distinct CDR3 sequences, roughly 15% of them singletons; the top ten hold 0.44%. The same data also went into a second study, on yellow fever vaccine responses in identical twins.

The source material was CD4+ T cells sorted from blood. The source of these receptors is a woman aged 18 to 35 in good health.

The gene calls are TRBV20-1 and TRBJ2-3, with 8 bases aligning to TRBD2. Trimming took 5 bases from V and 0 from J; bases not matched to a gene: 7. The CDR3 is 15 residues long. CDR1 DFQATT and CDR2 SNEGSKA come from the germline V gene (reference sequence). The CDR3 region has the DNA TGCAGTGCTTGCGCAACGGGGGGGAGCACAGATACGCAGTATTTT. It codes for CSACATGGSTDTQYF.

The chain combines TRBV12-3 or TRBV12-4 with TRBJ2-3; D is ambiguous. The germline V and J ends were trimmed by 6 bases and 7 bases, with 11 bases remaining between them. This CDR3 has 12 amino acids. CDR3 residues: CASSPLLNTQYF. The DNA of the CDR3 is TGTGCCAGCAGCCCTCTTCTTAATACGCAGTATTTT.

The CDR3 nucleotides read TGTGCCAGCAGTTCCTCTAGCCTCCAAGAGACCCAGTACTTC. It yields the protein CASSSSSLQETQYF. The chain couples TRBV12-3 or TRBV12-4 to TRBJ2-5, with a possible D match to TRBD2 (5 bases). The CDR3 length is 14 residues. Trimming stripped 4 bases from V and 1 base from J, with 10 bases between.

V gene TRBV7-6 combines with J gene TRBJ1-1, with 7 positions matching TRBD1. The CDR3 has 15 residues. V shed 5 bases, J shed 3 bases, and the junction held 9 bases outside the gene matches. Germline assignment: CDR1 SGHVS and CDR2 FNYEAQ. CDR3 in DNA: TGTGCCAGCAGCATTACCGGGACAGCGTACACTGAAGCTTTCTTT. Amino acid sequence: CASSITGTAYTEAFF.

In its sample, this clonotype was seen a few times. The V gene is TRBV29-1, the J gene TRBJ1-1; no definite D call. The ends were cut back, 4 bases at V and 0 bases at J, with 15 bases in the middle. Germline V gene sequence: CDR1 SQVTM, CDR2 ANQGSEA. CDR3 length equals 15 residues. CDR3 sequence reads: CSVVWRRGMNTEAFF. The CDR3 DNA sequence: TGCAGCGTTGTCTGGCGGCGAGGGATGAACACTGAAGCTTTCTTT.

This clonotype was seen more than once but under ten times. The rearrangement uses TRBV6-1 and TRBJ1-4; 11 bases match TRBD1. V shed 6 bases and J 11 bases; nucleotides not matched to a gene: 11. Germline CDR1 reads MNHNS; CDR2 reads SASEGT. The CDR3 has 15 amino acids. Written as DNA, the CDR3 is TGTGCCAGCAGCACGCAGGGACAGGGGGAGCGGAAACTGTTTTTT. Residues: CASSTQGQGERKLFF.

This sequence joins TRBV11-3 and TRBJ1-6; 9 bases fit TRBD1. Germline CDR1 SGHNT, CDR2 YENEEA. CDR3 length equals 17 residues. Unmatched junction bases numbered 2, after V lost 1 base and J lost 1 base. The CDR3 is CASSLAGQGSYNSPLHF. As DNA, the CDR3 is TGTGCCAGCAGCTTAGCGGGACAGGGATCCTATAATTCACCCCTCCACTTT. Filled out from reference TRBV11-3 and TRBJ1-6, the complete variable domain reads EAGVVQSPRYKIIEKKQPVAFWCNPISGHNTLYWYLQNLGQGPELLIRYENEEAVDDSQLPKDRFSAERLKGVDSTLKIQPAELGDSAVYLCASSLAGQGSYNSPLHFGNGTRLTVT.

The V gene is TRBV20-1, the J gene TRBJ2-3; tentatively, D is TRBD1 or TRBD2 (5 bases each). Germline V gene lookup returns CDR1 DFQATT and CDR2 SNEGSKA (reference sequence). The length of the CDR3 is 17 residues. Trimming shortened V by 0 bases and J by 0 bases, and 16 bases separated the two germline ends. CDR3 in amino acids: CSARDFGVAGSTDTQYF. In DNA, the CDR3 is TGCAGTGCTAGAGATTTCGGGGTCGCAGGGAGCACAGATACGCAGTATTTT.

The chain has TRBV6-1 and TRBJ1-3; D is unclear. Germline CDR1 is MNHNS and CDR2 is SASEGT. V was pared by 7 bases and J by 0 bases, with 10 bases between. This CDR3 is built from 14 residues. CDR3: CASTVGDSGNTIYF. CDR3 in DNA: TGTGCCAGCACGGTTGGGGACTCTGGAAACACCATATATTTT.

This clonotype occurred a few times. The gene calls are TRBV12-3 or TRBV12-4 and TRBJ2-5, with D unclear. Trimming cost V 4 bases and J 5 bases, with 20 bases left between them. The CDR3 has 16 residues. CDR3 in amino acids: CASSSLDGRARETQYF. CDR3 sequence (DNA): TGTGCCAGCAGTTCCCTCGATGGAAGGGCCCGGGAGACCCAGTACTTC.

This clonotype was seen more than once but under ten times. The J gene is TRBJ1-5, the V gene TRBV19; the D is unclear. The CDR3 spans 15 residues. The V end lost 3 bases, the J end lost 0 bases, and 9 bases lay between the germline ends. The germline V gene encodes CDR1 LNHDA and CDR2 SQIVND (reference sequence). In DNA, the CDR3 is TGTGCCAGTAGTATGTCCCCGTATAGCAATCAGCCCCAGCATTTT. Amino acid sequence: CASSMSPYSNQPQHF.

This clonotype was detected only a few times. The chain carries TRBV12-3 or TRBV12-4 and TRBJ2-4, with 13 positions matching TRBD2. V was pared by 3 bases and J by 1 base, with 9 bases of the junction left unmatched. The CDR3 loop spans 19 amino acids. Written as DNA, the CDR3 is TGTGCCAGCAGTTTCCGCCCGGGACTAGCGGGACCCGCCAAAAACATTCAGTACTTC. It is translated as CASSFRPGLAGPAKNIQYF.

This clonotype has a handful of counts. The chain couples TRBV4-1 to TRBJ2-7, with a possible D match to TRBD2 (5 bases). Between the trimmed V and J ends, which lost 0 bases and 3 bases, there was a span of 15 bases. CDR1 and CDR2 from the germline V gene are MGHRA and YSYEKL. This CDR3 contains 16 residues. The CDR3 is CASSQDTQRSLYEQYF. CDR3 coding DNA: TGCGCCAGCAGCCAAGATACCCAGCGGAGCCTCTACGAGCAGTACTTC.

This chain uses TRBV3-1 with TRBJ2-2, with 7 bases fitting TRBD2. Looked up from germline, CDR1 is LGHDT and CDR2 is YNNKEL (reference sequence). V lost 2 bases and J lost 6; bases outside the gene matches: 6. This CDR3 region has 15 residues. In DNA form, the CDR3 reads TGTGCCAGCAGCCAATGGGCGGGAGCCCCCGGGGAGCTGTTTTTT. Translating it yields CASSQWAGAPGELFF.

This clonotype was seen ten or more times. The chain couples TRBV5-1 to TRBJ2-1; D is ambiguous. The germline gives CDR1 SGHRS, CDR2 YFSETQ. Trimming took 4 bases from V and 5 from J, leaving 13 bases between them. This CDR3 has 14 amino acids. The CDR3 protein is CASSLMYRDNEQFF. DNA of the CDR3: TGCGCCAGCAGCCTGATGTACCGCGACAATGAGCAGTTCTTC.

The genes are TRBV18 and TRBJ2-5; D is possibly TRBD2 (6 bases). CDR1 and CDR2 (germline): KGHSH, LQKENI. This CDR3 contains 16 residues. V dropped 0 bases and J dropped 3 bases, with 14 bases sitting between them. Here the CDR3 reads CASSPPVGGGEETQYF. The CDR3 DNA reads TGTGCCAGCTCACCACCGGTCGGGGGAGGAGAAGAGACCCAGTACTTC.

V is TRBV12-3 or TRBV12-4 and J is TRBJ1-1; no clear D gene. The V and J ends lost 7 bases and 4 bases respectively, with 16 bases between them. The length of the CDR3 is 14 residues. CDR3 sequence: CASNPVRSGTEAFF. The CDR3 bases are TGTGCCAGCAACCCAGTTCGGTCGGGCACTGAAGCTTTCTTT.

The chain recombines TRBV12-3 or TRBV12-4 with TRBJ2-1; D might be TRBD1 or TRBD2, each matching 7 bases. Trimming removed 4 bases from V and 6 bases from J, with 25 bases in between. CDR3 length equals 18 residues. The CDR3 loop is CASSSPRGGVSSPNEQFF. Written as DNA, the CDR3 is TGTGCCAGCAGTTCCCCCAGGGGGGGAGTGAGTTCCCCCAATGAGCAGTTCTTC.

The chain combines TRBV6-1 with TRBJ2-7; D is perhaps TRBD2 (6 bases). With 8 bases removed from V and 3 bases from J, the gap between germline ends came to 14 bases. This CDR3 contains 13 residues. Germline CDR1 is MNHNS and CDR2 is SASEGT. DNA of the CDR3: TGTGCCAGCGAACCGGGAGTAGACTACGAGCAGTACTTC. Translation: CASEPGVDYEQYF.

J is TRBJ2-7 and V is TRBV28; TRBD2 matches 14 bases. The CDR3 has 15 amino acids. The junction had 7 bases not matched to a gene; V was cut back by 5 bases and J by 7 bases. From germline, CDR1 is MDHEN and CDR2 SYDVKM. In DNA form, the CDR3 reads TGTGCCAGCAGTCCGGGACTAGCGGGAGCAAGGGAGCAGTACTTC. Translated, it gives CASSPGLAGAREQYF.

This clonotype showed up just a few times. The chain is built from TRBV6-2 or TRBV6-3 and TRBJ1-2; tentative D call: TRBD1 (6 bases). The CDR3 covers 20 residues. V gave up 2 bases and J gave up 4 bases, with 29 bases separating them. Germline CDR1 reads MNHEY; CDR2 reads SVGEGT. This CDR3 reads CASSYELIGRRGPVSYGYTF. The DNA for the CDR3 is TGTGCCAGCAGTTACGAACTTATTGGACGCAGGGGACCGGTGAGCTATGGCTACACCTTC.

This CDR3 is CASSTGLSNTEAFF. CDR3 bases: TGTGCCAGCAGCACAGGGTTATCGAACACTGAAGCTTTCTTT. The genes are TRBV5-8 and TRBJ1-1; D possibly corresponds to TRBD1 (6 bases). The V end lost 4 bases, the J end lost 1 base, and 11 bases lay between the germline ends. Germline CDR1 and CDR2: SGHTS and YDEGEE. The CDR3 length is 14 residues.

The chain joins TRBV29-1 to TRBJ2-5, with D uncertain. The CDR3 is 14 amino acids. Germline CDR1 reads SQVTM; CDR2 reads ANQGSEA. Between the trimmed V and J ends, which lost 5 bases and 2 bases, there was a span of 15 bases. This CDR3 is CSVSRALGQETQYF. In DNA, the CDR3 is TGCAGCGTTAGTAGAGCGCTGGGGCAAGAGACCCAGTACTTC.

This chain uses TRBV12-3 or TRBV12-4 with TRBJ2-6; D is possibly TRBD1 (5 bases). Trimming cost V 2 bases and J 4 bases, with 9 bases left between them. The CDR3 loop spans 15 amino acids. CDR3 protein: CASSLSGAGANVLTF. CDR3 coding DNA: TGTGCCAGCAGTTTATCTGGGGCCGGGGCCAACGTCCTGACTTTC.

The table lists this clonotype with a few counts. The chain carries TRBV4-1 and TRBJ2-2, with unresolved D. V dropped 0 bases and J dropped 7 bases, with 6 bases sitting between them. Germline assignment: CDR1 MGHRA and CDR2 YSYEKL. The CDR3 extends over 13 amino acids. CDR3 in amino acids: CASSQDVGGELFF. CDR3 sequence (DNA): TGCGCCAGCAGCCAAGATGTAGGCGGGGAGCTGTTTTTT.

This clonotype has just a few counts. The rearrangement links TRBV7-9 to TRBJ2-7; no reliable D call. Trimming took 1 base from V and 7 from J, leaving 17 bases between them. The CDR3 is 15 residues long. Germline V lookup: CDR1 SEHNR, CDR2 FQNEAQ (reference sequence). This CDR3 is CASSLGGVTLWEQYF. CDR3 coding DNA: TGTGCCAGCAGCTTAGGTGGCGTTACCCTTTGGGAGCAGTACTTC.

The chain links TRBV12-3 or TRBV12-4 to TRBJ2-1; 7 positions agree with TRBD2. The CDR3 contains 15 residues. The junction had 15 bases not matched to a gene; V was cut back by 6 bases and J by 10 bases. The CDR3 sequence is CASSQPGTTYREQFF. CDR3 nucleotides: TGTGCCAGCAGCCAACCCGGGACTACCTATCGGGAGCAGTTCTTC.

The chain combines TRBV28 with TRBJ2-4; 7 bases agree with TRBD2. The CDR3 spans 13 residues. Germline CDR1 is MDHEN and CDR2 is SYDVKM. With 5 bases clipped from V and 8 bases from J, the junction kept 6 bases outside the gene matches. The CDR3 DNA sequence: TGTGCCAGCAGTCCCGGTGGGAGGGACATTCAGTACTTC. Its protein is CASSPGGRDIQYF.

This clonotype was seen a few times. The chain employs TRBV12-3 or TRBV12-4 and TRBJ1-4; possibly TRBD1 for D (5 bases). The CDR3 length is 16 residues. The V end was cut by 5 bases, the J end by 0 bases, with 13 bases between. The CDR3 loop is CASSPWDGATNEKLFF. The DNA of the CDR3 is TGTGCCAGCAGTCCGTGGGACGGTGCAACTAATGAAAAACTGTTTTTT.

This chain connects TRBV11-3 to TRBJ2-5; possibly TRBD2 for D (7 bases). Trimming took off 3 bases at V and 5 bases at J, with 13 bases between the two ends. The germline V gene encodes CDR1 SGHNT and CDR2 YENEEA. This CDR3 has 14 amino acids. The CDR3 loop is CASSLTRGAETQYF. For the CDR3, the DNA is TGTGCCAGCAGCTTGACCCGGGGGGCTGAGACCCAGTACTTC.